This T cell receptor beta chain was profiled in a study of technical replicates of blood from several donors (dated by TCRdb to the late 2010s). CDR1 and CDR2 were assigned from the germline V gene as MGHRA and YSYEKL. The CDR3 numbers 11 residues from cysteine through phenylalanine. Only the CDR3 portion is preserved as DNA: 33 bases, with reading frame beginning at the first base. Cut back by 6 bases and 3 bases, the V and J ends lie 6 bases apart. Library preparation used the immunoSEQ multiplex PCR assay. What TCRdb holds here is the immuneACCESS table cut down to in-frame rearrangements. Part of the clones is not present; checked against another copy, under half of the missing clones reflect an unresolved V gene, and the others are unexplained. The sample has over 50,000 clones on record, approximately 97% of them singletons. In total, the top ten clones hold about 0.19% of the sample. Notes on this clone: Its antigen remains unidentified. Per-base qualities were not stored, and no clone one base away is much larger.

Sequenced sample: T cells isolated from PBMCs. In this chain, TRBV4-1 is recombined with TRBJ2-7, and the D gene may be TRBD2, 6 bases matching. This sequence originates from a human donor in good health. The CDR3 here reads CASRRGYEQYF. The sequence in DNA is TGCGCCAGCAGGCGGGGCTACGAGCAGTACTTC.